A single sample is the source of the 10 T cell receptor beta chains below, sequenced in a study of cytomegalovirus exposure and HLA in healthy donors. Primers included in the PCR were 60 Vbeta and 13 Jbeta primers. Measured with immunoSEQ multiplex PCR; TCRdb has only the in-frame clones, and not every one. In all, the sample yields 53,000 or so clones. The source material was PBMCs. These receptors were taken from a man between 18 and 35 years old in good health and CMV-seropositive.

The CDR3: CASQGSDEQFF. The CDR3 DNA sequence: TGTGCCTCCCAAGGTAGCGACGAGCAGTTCTTC. This rearrangement joins TRBV30 to TRBJ2-1, with a possible D match to TRBD2 (5 bases). The V end lost 7 bases, the J end lost 10 bases, and 14 bases lay between the germline ends. Germline V lookup: CDR1 GTSNPN, CDR2 SVGIG (reference sequence). This CDR3 is built from 11 residues.

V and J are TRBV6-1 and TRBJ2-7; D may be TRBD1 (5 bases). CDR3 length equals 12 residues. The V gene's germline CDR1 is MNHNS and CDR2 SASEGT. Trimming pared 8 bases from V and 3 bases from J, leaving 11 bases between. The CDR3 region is CASWGRVYEQYF. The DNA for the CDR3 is TGTGCCAGCTGGGGCAGGGTCTACGAGCAGTACTTC.

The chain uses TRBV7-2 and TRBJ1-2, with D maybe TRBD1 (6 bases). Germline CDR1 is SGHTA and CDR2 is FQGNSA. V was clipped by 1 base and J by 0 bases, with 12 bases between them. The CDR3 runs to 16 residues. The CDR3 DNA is TGTGCCAGCAGCTTAGTTGGGGACACTACTAACTATGGCTACACCTTC. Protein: CASSLVGDTTNYGYTF. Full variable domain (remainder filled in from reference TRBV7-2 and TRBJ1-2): GAGVSQSPSNKVTEKGKDVELRCDPISGHTALYWYRQSLGQGLEFLIYFQGNSAPDKSGLPSDRFSAERTGGSVSTLTIQRTQQEDSAVYLCASSLVGDTTNYGYTFGSGTRLTVV.

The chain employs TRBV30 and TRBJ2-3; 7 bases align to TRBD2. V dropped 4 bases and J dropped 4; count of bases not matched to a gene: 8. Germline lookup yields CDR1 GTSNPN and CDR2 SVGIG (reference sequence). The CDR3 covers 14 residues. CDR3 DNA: TGTGCCTGGAATTCGGGGCTAGCGGCAGATACGCAGTATTTT. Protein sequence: CAWNSGLAADTQYF.

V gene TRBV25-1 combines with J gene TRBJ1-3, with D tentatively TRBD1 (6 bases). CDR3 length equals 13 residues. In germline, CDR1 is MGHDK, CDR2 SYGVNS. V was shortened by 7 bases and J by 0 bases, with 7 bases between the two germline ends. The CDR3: CASTGVSGNTIYF. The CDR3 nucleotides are TGTGCCAGCACAGGGGTCTCTGGAAACACCATATATTTT.

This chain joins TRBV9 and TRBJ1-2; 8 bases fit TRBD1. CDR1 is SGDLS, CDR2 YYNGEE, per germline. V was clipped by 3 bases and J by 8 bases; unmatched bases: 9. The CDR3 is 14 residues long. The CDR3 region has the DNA TGTGCCAGCAGCGCACGGACAGGGTTTGGGGGCTACACCTTC. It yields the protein CASSARTGFGGYTF.

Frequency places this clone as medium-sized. The CDR3 DNA reads as TGCGCCAGCAGCGCCGGGACAGGTTTCGGGGAGACCCAGTACTTC. It is translated as CASSAGTGFGETQYF. The chain employs TRBV5-1 and TRBJ2-5, with 8 bases aligning to TRBD1. The CDR3 has 15 amino acids. Germline assignment: CDR1 SGHRS and CDR2 YFSETQ. V was clipped by 4 bases and J by 5 bases; unmatched bases: 10.

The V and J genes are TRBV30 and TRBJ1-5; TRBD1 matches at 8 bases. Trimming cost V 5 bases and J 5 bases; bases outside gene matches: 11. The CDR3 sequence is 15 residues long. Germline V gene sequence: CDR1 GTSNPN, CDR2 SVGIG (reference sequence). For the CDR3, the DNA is TGTGCCTGGGGTCCGGGACAGGCCCTATATCAGCCCCAGCATTTT. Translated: CAWGPGQALYQPQHF.

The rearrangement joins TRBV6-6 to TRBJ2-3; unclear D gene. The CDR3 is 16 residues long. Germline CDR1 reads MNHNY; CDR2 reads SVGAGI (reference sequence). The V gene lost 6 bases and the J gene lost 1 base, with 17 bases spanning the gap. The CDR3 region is CASRGLELKGTDTQYF. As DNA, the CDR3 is TGTGCCAGCAGGGGCCTCGAACTGAAAGGCACAGATACGCAGTATTTT.

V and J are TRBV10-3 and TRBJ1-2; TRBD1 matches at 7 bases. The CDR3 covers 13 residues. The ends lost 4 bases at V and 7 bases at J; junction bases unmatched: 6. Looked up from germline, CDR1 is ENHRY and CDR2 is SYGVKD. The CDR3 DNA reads TGTGCCATCAGTGGCCAGGGGGTCGGTGGCTACACCTTC. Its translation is CAISGQGVGGYTF.